This T cell receptor (beta chain) derives from a study of blood T cells in healthy people across ages. The second PCR ran roughly 6 to 12 cycles with a sample-barcoded 5' primer and J-beta primers. The study obtained at least 3 million CDR3-containing paired-end reads from every sample. Via MiXCR, TCRdb re-called the 5' RACE reads, giving one row per CDR3 protein. The repertoire holds over 1.5 million distinct CDR3 sequences, with roughly 50% as singletons. Trimming cost V 4 bases and J 0 bases, with 13 bases left between them. CDR1 SGHNT and CDR2 YENEEA come from the germline V gene. The CDR3 loop spans 16 amino acids.

The sequence derives from a woman aged 40-49 years in good health. V is TRBV11-3 and J is TRBJ2-1, with no clear D. Specimen: blood. The CDR3 region is CASSSPRASSYNEQFF. CDR3 coding DNA: TGTGCCAGCAGCTCCCCACGGGCGAGCTCCTACAATGAGCAGTTCTTC.